This is a list of T cell receptor beta chains from one sample in a study of OX40 agonist ivuxolimab in advanced cancers. Method: immunoSEQ multiplex PCR; TCRdb's copy keeps in-frame clones and lacks some. The table has more than 45,000 clones, almost 90% seen once. Sequenced material: CD4+ or CD8+ T cells sorted from blood, taken in a trial of the OX40 agonist ivuxolimab. The source of these receptors is an adult with an advanced solid tumor such as melanoma, head and neck, liver or kidney cancer. CDR3s include the opening cysteine and the closing phenylalanine or tryptophan. The D gene is left open where the match is weak. Clone size is shown for a subset of rows, as once, few, many or a class of expanded clone.

size | J | D | length | V | CDR3 | DNA
few | TRBJ1-1 | . | 14 | TRBV19 | CASSISPSASEAFF | TGTGCCAGTAGTATAAGCCCGAGTGCCTCTGAAGCTTTCTTT
. | TRBJ2-2 | . | 15 | TRBV7-9 | CASSYPTGRTGELFF | TGTGCCAGCAGCTACCCCACGGGCCGGACCGGGGAGCTGTTTTTT
few | TRBJ1-5 | TRBD1 | 17 | TRBV28 | CASSQGQFFYSNQPQHF | TGTGCCAGCAGTCAGGGACAGTTTTTCTATAGCAATCAGCCCCAGCATTTT
. | TRBJ1-2 | TRBD1 | 15 | TRBV10-2 | CASSELGQGAVGYTF | TGCGCCAGCAGTGAGTTAGGACAGGGGGCTGTTGGCTACACCTTC
. | TRBJ2-1 | . | 15 | TRBV14 | CASSQGSGFYNEQFF | TGTGCCAGCAGCCAGGGTTCGGGGTTCTACAATGAGCAGTTCTTC
once | TRBJ1-4 | . | 14 | TRBV29-1 | CSVGGGGNGEKLFF | TGCAGCGTCGGGGGCGGAGGGAACGGAGAAAAACTGTTTTTT
. | TRBJ2-3 | . | 15 | TRBV19 | CASSGTDSFTDTQYF | TGTGCCAGTAGTGGAACGGACTCCTTCACAGATACGCAGTATTTT
. | TRBJ2-3 | TRBD1 | 15 | TRBV5-1 | CASRTTGDSTDTQYF | TGCGCCAGCAGGACCACAGGGGACAGCACAGATACGCAGTATTTT
. | TRBJ1-2 | . | 13 | TRBV5-1 | CASSLEGTGGYTF | TGCGCCAGCAGCTTGGAGGGTACGGGTGGCTACACCTTC
. | TRBJ2-7 | . | 15 | TRBV4-1 | CASSWLASSSYEQYF | TGCGCCAGCAGCTGGCTGGCGTCGAGCTCCTACGAGCAGTACTTC
. | TRBJ2-7 | TRBD2 | 14 | TRBV5-4 | CAIPTGGSGGEQYF | TGTGCCATCCCGACCGGCGGGAGTGGCGGCGAGCAGTACTTC
. | TRBJ1-5 | . | 14 | TRBV6-1 | CASSATGSDQPQHF | TGTGCCAGCAGTGCTACAGGGTCGGATCAGCCCCAGCATTTT
. | TRBJ1-6 | . | 13 | TRBV30 | CAWSQGRNSPLHF | TGTGCCTGGAGTCAGGGTCGGAATTCACCCCTCCACTTT
. | TRBJ2-3 | . | 13 | TRBV5-4 | CAYAGTASDTQYF | TGTGCCTACGCGGGGACCGCGTCAGATACGCAGTATTTT
. | TRBJ2-1 | TRBD1 | 15 | TRBV5-1 | CASSSSGTEYNEQFF | TGCGCCAGCAGCTCCTCCGGGACAGAGTACAATGAGCAGTTCTTC
. | TRBJ2-1 | . | 10 | TRBV2 | CASSGNEQFF | TGTGCCAGCAGTGGCAATGAGCAGTTCTTC
. | TRBJ1-6 | . | 14 | TRBV6-6 | CASTLGGTNSPLHF | TGTGCCAGCACCTTAGGGGGGACAAATTCACCCCTCCACTTT
. | TRBJ2-5 | . | 15 | TRBV4-1 | CASSARDQIQETQYF | TGCGCCAGCAGCGCAAGGGACCAAATCCAAGAGACCCAGTACTTC
. | TRBJ1-5 | . | 14 | TRBV19 | CASSNVMGPQPQHF | TGTGCCAGTAGTAATGTGATGGGTCCCCAGCCCCAGCATTTT
. | TRBJ2-7 | TRBD2 | 16 | TRBV7-2 | CASSFTPSGRSYEQYF | TGTGCCAGCAGCTTCACCCCTAGCGGGAGGTCCTACGAGCAGTACTTC
. | TRBJ2-1 | . | 17 | TRBV5-1 | CASSLGTAPSSYNEQFF | TGCGCCAGCAGCTTGGGGACAGCACCCTCCTCCTACAATGAGCAGTTCTTC
. | TRBJ2-3 | . | 15 | TRBV7-7 | CASSLSHGRTDTQYF | TGTGCTAGCAGCTTAAGTCACGGGAGAACAGATACGCAGTATTTT
once | TRBJ2-1 | TRBD2 | 19 | TRBV5-1 | CASSSGLAGGLSSYNEQFF | TGCGCCAGCAGCTCTGGACTAGCGGGAGGCCTAAGCTCCTACAATGAGCAGTTCTTC
. | TRBJ2-7 | TRBD2 | 17 | TRBV27 | CASSTGRGAGGGGEQYF | TGTGCCAGCAGTACCGGGCGGGGGGCCGGGGGTGGTGGAGAGCAGTACTTC
. | TRBJ1-5 | . | 15 | TRBV30 | CAWSGGRGVNQPQHF | TGTGCCTGGAGTGGGGGGAGGGGCGTCAATCAGCCCCAGCATTTT
. | TRBJ1-2 | TRBD1 | 15 | TRBV10-3 | CAISERQGTLYGYTF | TGTGCCATCAGTGAGCGACAGGGGACTCTCTATGGCTACACCTTC
once | TRBJ2-3 | . | 16 | TRBV10-3 | CAITLGGFWGTDTQYF | TGTGCCATCACCCTGGGAGGTTTTTGGGGCACAGATACGCAGTATTTT
. | TRBJ2-5 | TRBD2 | 16 | TRBV2 | CASSSISGRGQETQYF | TGTGCCAGCAGTAGTATTAGCGGGAGAGGTCAAGAGACCCAGTACTTC
. | TRBJ1-2 | . | 13 | TRBV19 | CASSSPGSYGYTF | TGTGCCAGTAGTAGCCCAGGATCCTATGGCTACACCTTC
. | TRBJ2-1 | TRBD1 | 14 | TRBV6-6 | CASRGQGSYNEQFF | TGTGCCAGCAGGGGACAGGGGTCCTACAATGAGCAGTTCTTC
once | TRBJ2-7 | TRBD2 | 16 | TRBV9 | CASSGGTSGRGYEQYF | TGTGCCAGCAGCGGGGGGACTAGCGGGAGAGGCTACGAGCAGTACTTC
. | TRBJ2-4 | . | 17 | TRBV9 | CASSVDTGYGVKNIQYF | TGTGCCAGCAGCGTAGATACAGGGTACGGCGTAAAAAACATTCAGTACTTC
. | TRBJ2-3 | . | 15 | TRBV11-2 | CASSLLSGPTDTQYF | TGTGCCAGCAGCTTACTTAGCGGACCCACAGATACGCAGTATTTT
. | TRBJ2-3 | . | 13 | TRBV5-8 | CASSFGYRDTQYF | TGTGCCAGCAGCTTCGGCTACCGGGATACGCAGTATTTT
few | TRBJ2-7 | . | 13 | TRBV6-1 | CASRLVVAYEQYF | TGTGCCAGCAGGCTAGTCGTAGCCTACGAGCAGTACTTC
. | TRBJ1-2 | . | 14 | TRBV27 | CASSLSSGVYGYTF | TGTGCCAGCAGTTTAAGTTCGGGAGTCTATGGCTACACCTTC
. | TRBJ1-2 | TRBD1 | 16 | TRBV19 | CASSTPGQGGGYGYTF | TGTGCCAGTAGTACCCCCGGACAGGGGGGTGGCTATGGCTACACCTTC
. | TRBJ1-1 | . | 14 | TRBV6-5 | CASSYQQGNTEAFF | TGTGCCAGCAGTTACCAACAGGGGAACACTGAAGCTTTCTTT
. | TRBJ2-7 | . | 14 | TRBV28 | CASSLGGPVNEQYF | TGTGCCAGCAGTTTAGGCGGCCCCGTCAACGAGCAGTACTTC
. | TRBJ2-1 | . | 17 | TRBV5-5 | CASSPTMTRRLDNEQFF | TGTGCCAGCAGCCCCACCATGACGCGGAGACTCGACAATGAGCAGTTCTTC
. | TRBJ2-5 | . | 12 | TRBV5-4 | CASSSQGETQYF | TGTGCCAGCAGCTCTCAGGGAGAGACCCAGTACTTC
. | TRBJ1-2 | . | 13 | TRBV28 | CASSSLSATGYTF | TGTGCCAGCAGTTCCCTCTCGGCTACGGGATACACCTTC
. | TRBJ2-5 | . | 14 | TRBV19 | CASSISSRGETQYF | TGTGCCAGTAGTATTTCTAGCCGGGGAGAGACCCAGTACTTC
once | TRBJ2-3 | . | 17 | TRBV21-1 | CASRTLETSGGRGTQYF | TGTGCCAGCAGGACGTTAGAGACTAGCGGAGGGAGGGGGACGCAGTATTTT
. | TRBJ1-3 | TRBD1 | 14 | TRBV28 | CASSGGQAGNTIYF | TGTGCCAGCAGTGGGGGACAGGCTGGAAACACCATATATTTT
. | TRBJ2-7 | . | 11 | TRBV29-1 | CSVAHLYEQYF | TGCAGCGTTGCCCACCTCTACGAGCAGTACTTC
. | TRBJ1-1 | . | 16 | TRBV6-1 | CASSAGGQGLNTEAFF | TGTGCCAGCAGTGCCGGGGGGCAGGGGCTAAACACTGAAGCTTTCTTT
. | TRBJ2-3 | TRBD2 | 15 | TRBV10-1 | CASSESAGGGNTQYF | TGCGCCAGCAGTGAATCAGCGGGAGGGGGAAATACGCAGTATTTT
. | TRBJ2-1 | . | 13 | TRBV27 | CASRGTVNNEQFF | TGTGCCAGCCGGGGAACAGTCAACAATGAGCAGTTCTTC
. | TRBJ2-1 | TRBD2 | 17 | TRBV11-2 | CASSLDERLAGATEQFF | TGTGCCAGCAGCTTAGATGAGCGACTAGCGGGAGCTACTGAGCAGTTCTTC
. | TRBJ2-2 | . | 15 | TRBV28 | CASRPGGTNTGELFF | TGTGCCAGCAGGCCCGGGGGAACGAACACCGGGGAGCTGTTTTTT
. | TRBJ2-7 | . | 14 | TRBV9 | CASSPGGKATEQYF | TGTGCCAGCAGCCCGGGCGGGAAAGCAACCGAGCAGTACTTC
. | TRBJ1-5 | TRBD1 | 15 | TRBV27 | CASRQGFGSNQPQHF | TGTGCCAGCAGACAGGGGTTTGGGAGCAATCAGCCCCAGCATTTT